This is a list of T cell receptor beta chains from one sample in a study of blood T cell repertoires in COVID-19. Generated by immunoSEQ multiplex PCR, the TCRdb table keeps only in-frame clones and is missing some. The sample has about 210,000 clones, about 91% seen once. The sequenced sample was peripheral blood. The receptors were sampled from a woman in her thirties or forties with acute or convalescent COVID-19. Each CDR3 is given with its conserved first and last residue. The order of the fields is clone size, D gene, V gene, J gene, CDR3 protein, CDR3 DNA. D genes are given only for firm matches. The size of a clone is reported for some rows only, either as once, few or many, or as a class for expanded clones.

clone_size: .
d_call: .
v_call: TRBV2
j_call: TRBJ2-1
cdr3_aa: CASTRSDLSYNEQFF
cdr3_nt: TGTGCCAGCACGCGGAGCGACCTCTCCTACAATGAGCAGTTCTTC

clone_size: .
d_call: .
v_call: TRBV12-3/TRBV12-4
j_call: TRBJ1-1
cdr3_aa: CASYRVVSTEAFF
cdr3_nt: TGTGCCAGTTACAGGGTAGTGAGCACTGAAGCTTTCTTT

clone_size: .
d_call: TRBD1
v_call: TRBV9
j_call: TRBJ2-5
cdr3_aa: CASSARTGKKTQYF
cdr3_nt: TGTGCCAGCAGCGCGCGGACAGGGAAAAAGACCCAGTACTTC

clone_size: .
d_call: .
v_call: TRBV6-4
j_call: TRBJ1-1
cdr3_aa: CASKFLSSMNTEAFF
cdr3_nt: TGTGCCAGCAAATTCTTGAGTAGTATGAACACTGAAGCTTTCTTT

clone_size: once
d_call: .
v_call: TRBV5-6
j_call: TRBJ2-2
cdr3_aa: CASSPGWGVTYTGELFF
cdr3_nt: TGTGCCAGCTCCCCAGGTTGGGGGGTAACTTACACCGGGGAGCTGTTTTTT

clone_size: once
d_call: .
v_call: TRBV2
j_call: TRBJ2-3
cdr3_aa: CASSKLVDTQYF
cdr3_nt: TGTGCCAGCAGTAAACTTGTGGATACGCAGTATTTT

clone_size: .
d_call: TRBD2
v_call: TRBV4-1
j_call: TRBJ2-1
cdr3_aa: CASSQLGLRYNEQFF
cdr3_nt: TGCGCCAGCAGCCAACTGGGACTACGGTACAATGAGCAGTTCTTC

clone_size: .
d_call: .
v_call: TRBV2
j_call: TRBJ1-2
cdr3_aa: CASKGQGLNYGYTF
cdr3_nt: TGTGCCAGCAAGGGGCAGGGCCTAAACTATGGCTACACCTTC

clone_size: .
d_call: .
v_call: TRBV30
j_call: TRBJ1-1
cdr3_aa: CAWSVTGSTEAFF
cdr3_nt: TGTGCCTGGAGTGTTACGGGGAGCACTGAAGCTTTCTTT

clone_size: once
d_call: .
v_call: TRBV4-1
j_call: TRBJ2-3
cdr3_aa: CASSQEGASSTDTQYF
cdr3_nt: TGCGCCAGCAGCCAAGAGGGGGCCTCTAGCACAGATACGCAGTATTTT

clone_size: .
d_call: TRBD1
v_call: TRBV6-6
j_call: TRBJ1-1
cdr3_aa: CASSPTGGMNTEAFF
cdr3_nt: TGTGCCAGCAGCCCAACAGGGGGCATGAACACTGAAGCTTTCTTT

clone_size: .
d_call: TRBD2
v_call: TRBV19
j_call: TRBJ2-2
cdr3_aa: CASSIRGGAVGTGELFF
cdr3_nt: TGTGCCAGTAGTATACGCGGGGGGGCCGTGGGGACCGGGGAGCTGTTTTTT

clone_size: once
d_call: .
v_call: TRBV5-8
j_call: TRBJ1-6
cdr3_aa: CASSLTGRGALFSPLHF
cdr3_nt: TGTGCCAGCAGCTTGACAGGGAGGGGAGCCCTATTTTCACCCCTCCACTTT

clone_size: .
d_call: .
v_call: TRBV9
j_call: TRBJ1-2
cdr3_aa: CASSVGAEGPGYTF
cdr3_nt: TGTGCCAGCAGCGTGGGGGCCGAGGGGCCCGGCTACACCTTC

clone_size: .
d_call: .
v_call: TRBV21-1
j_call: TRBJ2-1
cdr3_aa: CASSKVPLTGDSYNEQFF
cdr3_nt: TGTGCCAGCAGCAAAGTTCCCCTGACAGGGGACTCCTACAATGAGCAGTTCTTC

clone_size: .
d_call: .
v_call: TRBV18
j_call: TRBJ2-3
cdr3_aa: CASSASTDTQYF
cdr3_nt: TGTGCCAGCTCAGCGAGCACAGATACGCAGTATTTT

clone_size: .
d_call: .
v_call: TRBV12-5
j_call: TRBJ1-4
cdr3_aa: CASGLGGGASKKLFF
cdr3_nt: TGTGCTAGTGGTTTGGGCGGGGGGGCTTCAAAAAAACTGTTTTTT

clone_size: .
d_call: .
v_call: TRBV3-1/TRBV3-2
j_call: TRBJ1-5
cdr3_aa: CASSQVPGLLPQHF
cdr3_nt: TGTGCCAGCAGCCAAGTCCCAGGCCTCCTGCCCCAGCATTTT

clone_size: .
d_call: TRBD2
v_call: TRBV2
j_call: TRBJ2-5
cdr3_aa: CASSGGGGAGETQYF
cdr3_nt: TGTGCCAGCAGTGGTGGCGGGGGGGCCGGAGAGACCCAGTACTTC

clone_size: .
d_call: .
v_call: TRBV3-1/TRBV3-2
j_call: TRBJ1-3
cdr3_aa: CASSQAGVGSGNTIYF
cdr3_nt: TGTGCCAGCAGCCAGGCAGGGGTAGGCTCTGGAAACACCATATATTTT

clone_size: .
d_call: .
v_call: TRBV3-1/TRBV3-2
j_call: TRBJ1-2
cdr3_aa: CASSQEDRQYYGYTF
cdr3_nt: TGTGCCAGCAGTCAAGAAGACCGACAGTACTATGGCTACACCTTC

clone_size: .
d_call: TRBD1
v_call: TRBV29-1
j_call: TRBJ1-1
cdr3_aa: CSVATRDRGNTEAFF
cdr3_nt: TGCAGCGTCGCTACCCGGGACAGAGGGAACACTGAAGCTTTCTTT

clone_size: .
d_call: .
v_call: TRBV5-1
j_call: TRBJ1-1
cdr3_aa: CASSAYDRPNTEAFF
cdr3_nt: TGCGCCAGCAGCGCTTACGACAGGCCGAACACTGAAGCTTTCTTT

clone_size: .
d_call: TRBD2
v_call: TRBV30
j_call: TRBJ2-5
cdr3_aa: CAWSVLAGGKETQYF
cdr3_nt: TGTGCCTGGAGTGTACTAGCGGGGGGAAAGGAGACCCAGTACTTC

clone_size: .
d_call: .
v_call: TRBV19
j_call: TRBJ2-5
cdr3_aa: CASISSPGTTQETQYF
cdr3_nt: TGTGCCAGTATCTCCAGCCCCGGGACAACCCAAGAGACCCAGTACTTC

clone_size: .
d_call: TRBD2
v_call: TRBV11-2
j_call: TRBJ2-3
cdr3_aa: CASSPLARADTQYF
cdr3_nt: TGTGCCAGCAGCCCACTAGCGAGGGCAGATACGCAGTATTTT

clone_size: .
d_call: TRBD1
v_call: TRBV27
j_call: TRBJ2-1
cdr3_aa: CASSARQGARGSYNEQFF
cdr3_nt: TGTGCCAGCAGTGCGCGACAGGGGGCCCGCGGGTCCTACAATGAGCAGTTCTTC

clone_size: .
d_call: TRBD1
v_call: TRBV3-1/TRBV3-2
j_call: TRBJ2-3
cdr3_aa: CASKAGGARTDTQYF
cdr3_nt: TGTGCCAGCAAAGCAGGGGGCGCCCGCACAGATACGCAGTATTTT

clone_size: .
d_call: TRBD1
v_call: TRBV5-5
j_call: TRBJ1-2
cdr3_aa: CASSKGQPLNYGYTF
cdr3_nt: TGCGCCAGCAGCAAGGGACAGCCTCTAAACTATGGCTACACCTTC

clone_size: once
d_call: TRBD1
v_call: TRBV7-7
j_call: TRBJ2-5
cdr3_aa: CASSLVGTVEETQYF
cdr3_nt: TGTGCCAGCAGCTTAGTGGGGACAGTTGAAGAGACCCAGTACTTC

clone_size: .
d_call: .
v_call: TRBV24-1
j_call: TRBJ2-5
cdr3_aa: CATSDPARVETQYF
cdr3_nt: TGTGCCACCAGTGACCCCGCTCGGGTCGAGACCCAGTACTTC

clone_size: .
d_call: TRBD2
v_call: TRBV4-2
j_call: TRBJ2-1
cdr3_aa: CASSQDAGLAGGYNEQFF
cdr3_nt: TGTGCCAGCAGCCAAGACGCGGGACTAGCGGGGGGGTACAATGAGCAGTTCTTC

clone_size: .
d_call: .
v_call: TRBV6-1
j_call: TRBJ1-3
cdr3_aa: CASSELDVGNTIYF
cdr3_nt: TGTGCCAGCAGTGAACTAGATGTGGGAAACACCATATATTTT

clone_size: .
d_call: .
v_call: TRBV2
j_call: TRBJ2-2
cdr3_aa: CASSEGLARAGELFF
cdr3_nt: TGTGCCAGCAGTGAGGGTCTAGCAAGGGCCGGGGAGCTGTTTTTT

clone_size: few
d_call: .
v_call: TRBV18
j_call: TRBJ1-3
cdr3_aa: CASSPRTSLGGNTIYF
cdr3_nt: TGTGCCAGCTCACCACGGACTTCTCTGGGTGGAAACACCATATATTTT

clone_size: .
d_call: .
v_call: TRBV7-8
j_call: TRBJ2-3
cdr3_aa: CASSPPSRGQTDTQYF
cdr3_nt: TGTGCCAGCAGCCCCCCCTCGCGCGGACAGACAGATACGCAGTATTTT

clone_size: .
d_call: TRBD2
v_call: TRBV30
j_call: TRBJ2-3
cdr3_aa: CAWSVLSGGAGTDTQYF
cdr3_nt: TGTGCCTGGAGTGTCCTAAGCGGGGGGGCCGGCACAGATACGCAGTATTTT

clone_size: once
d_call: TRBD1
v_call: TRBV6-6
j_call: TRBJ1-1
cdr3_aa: CASSYSLGQGTSEAFF
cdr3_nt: TGTGCCAGCAGTTACTCCCTCGGACAGGGGACCTCTGAAGCTTTCTTT

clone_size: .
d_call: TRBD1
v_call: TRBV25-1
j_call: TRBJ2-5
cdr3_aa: CASASVRDRRETQYF
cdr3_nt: TGTGCCAGCGCGTCAGTGCGGGACAGGAGGGAGACCCAGTACTTC

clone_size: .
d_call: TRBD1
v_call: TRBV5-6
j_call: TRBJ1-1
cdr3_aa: CASSLEGGGIMNTEAFF
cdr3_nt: TGTGCCAGCAGCTTGGAAGGAGGGGGCATTATGAACACTGAAGCTTTCTTT

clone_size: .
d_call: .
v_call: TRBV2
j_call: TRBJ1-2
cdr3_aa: CASSVRQQGGGYTF
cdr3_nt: TGTGCCAGCAGCGTCAGGCAACAGGGAGGGGGCTACACCTTC

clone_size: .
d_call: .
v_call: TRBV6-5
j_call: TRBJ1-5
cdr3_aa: CASSRAGNNQPQHF
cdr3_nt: TGTGCCAGCAGCCGTGCAGGGAACAATCAGCCCCAGCATTTT

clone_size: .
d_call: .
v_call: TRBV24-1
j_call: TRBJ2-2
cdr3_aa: CATSQGFGLTGELFF
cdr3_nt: TGTGCCACCTCCCAGGGGTTCGGGCTGACCGGGGAGCTGTTTTTT

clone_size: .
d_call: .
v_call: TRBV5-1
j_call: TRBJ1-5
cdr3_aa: CASSLPRTPHQPQHF
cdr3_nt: TGCGCCAGCAGCTTGCCGAGGACACCACATCAGCCCCAGCATTTT

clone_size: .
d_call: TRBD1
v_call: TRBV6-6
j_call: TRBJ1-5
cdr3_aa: CASSYYRTGEGQPQHF
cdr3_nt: TGTGCCAGCAGTTACTACCGGACAGGGGAGGGTCAGCCCCAGCATTTT

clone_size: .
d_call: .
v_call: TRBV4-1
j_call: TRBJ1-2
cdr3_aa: CASSLAGDYGYTF
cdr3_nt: TGCGCCAGCAGCCTGGCAGGGGACTATGGCTACACCTTC

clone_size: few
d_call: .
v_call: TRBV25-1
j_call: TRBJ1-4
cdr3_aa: CASSVPGQPNEKLFF
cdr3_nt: TGTGCCAGCAGCGTCCCGGGACAACCCAATGAAAAACTGTTTTTT

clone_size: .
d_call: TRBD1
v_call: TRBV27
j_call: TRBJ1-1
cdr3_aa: CASSLWGNTGGTEAFF
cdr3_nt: TGTGCCAGCAGTTTATGGGGGAATACAGGGGGCACTGAAGCTTTCTTT

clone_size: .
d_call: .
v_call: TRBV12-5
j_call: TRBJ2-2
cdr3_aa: CASGPRALTSTGELFF
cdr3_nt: TGTGCTAGTGGTCCACGGGCCCTAACTAGTACCGGGGAGCTGTTTTTT

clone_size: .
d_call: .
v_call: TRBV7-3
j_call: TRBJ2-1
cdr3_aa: CASVSPTSPFRLFF
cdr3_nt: TGTGCCAGCGTCTCGCCGACTAGTCCCTTCCGATTGTTCTTC

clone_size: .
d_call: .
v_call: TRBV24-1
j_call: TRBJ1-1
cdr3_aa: CATSDRGRDRRTEAFF
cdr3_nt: TGTGCCACCAGTGACCGGGGAAGGGATAGAAGGACTGAAGCTTTCTTT

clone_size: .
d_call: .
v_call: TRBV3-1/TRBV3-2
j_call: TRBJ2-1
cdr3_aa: CASSQGFSSYNEQFF
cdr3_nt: TGTGCCAGCAGCCAAGGGTTCAGCTCCTACAATGAGCAGTTCTTC

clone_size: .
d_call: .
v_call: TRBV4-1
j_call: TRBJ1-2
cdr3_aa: CASSQKTQAEGYTF
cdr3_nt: TGCGCCAGCAGCCAAAAAACACAGGCGGAAGGCTACACCTTC

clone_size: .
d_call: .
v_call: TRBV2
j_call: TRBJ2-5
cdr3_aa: CASSAGFYAGQQETQYF
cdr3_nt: TGTGCCAGCAGTGCCGGGTTCTATGCGGGGCAACAAGAGACCCAGTACTTC

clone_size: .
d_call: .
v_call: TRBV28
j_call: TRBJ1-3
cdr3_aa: CASSRRQWRFGNTIYF
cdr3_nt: TGTGCCAGCAGCCGTAGACAGTGGCGGTTTGGCAACACCATATATTTT